These 30 T cell receptor beta chains originate from one sample sequenced in a study of blood T cell repertoires in COVID-19. Repertoires were generated with immunoSEQ multiplex PCR, while TCRdb's copy carries only in-frame clones and drops some. The sample records roughly 180,000 clones, roughly 76% being singletons. Sequencing input: peripheral blood. The origin of the receptors is a woman aged 40 to 50 with COVID-19, enrolled during active disease.

The chain carries TRBV25-1 and TRBJ1-2, with D maybe TRBD1 (6 bases). The CDR3 covers 13 residues. Trimming shortened V by 7 bases and J by 7 bases, and 16 bases separated the two germline ends. Germline CDR1 and CDR2: MGHDK and SYGVNS. The CDR3 protein is CASNRAGVAGYTF. CDR3 coding DNA: TGTGCCAGCAATCGGGCAGGGGTTGCTGGCTACACCTTC.

Of note for this clone: This may come from a read error, since a much larger clone is one base off. At the DNA level, this CDR3 is encoded by other sequences in the same sample as well. V and J are TRBV28 and TRBJ1-1, with 10 bases that match TRBD1. Germline CDR1 reads MDHEN; CDR2 reads SYDVKM. V gave up 2 bases and J gave up 0 bases; unmatched junction bases: 3. The CDR3 is 16 amino acids. The CDR3 loop is CASSLRTGGLNTEAFF. CDR3 coding DNA: TGTGCCAGCAGTTTACGGACAGGGGGATTGAACACTGAAGCTTTCTTT.

The rearrangement links TRBV30 to TRBJ1-1, with D perhaps TRBD1 (5 bases). The CDR3 has 14 amino acids. Germline V gene data show CDR1 as GTSNPN and CDR2 as SVGIG (reference sequence). The V gene lost 2 bases and the J gene lost 4 bases, with 14 bases spanning the gap. For the CDR3, the DNA is TGTGCCTGGAGTACGGGACTGGGAATCACTGAAGCTTTCTTT. Its translation: CAWSTGLGITEAFF.

The chain links TRBV18 to TRBJ2-1; 10 bases fit TRBD2. Germline V gene lookup returns CDR1 KGHSH and CDR2 LQKENI. CDR3 length: 15 amino acids. V shed 3 bases, J shed 7 bases, and the junction held 6 bases outside the gene matches. The chain's CDR3 is CASSPPSGSRNEQFF. CDR3 DNA: TGTGCCAGCTCACCTCCTAGCGGGAGTAGGAATGAGCAGTTCTTC.

The chain uses TRBV18 and TRBJ2-1, with a tentative D call TRBD2 (5 bases). CDR3 length equals 12 residues. Trimming stripped 3 bases from V and 8 bases from J, with 8 bases between. From germline, CDR1 is KGHSH and CDR2 LQKENI. Here the CDR3 reads CASSPGVDEQFF. The CDR3 DNA is TGTGCCAGCTCACCGGGAGTAGATGAGCAGTTCTTC.

CDR3 loop: CASSYDPGGGLEQYF. CDR3 sequence (DNA): TGTGCCAGCAGTTACGATCCGGGAGGCGGTCTCGAGCAGTACTTC. J is TRBJ2-7 and V is TRBV6-6, with TRBD2 matching over 7 bases. CDR3 size: 15 residues. CDR1 and CDR2 from the germline V gene are MNHNY and SVGAGI (reference sequence). V lost 2 bases to trimming and J lost 6 bases; unmatched junction nucleotides: 10.

The chain employs TRBV13 and TRBJ2-1; no clear D. The CDR3 has 18 residues. CDR1 is PRHDT, CDR2 FYEKMQ, per germline (reference sequence). Trimming stripped 5 bases from V and 0 bases from J, with 20 bases between. CDR3 sequence reads: CASSPYSALTGSYNEQFF. In DNA form, the CDR3 reads TGTGCCAGCAGCCCATACTCAGCGTTAACGGGCTCCTACAATGAGCAGTTCTTC.

The genes are TRBV7-9 and TRBJ1-2, with no clear D. Deletions cut 4 bases from V and 0 bases from J, with 12 bases between. The CDR3 spans 15 residues. Germline assignment: CDR1 SEHNR and CDR2 FQNEAQ (reference sequence). Here the CDR3 reads CASSSNTQANYGYTF. CDR3 DNA: TGTGCCAGCAGCTCGAACACCCAAGCTAACTATGGCTACACCTTC.

This sequence joins TRBV19 and TRBJ1-4; no firm D call. The CDR3 is 11 residues long. Trimming removed 6 bases from V and 6 bases from J, with 5 bases in between. Germline-derived CDR1 and CDR2 are LNHDA and SQIVND (reference sequence). CDR3 sequence (DNA): TGTGCCAGTAGACAGTATGAAAAACTGTTTTTT. Its translation: CASRQYEKLFF. The full variable domain, with the rest looked up from reference TRBV19 and TRBJ1-4, is DGGITQSPKYLFRKEGQNVTLSCEQNLNHDAMYWYRQDPGQGLRLIYYSQIVNDFQKGDIAEGYSVSREKKESFPLTVTSAQKNPTAFYLCASRQYEKLFFGSGTQLSVL.

This chain joins TRBV19 and TRBJ2-7; TRBD1 agrees at 7 bases. Germline CDR1 is LNHDA and CDR2 is SQIVND (reference sequence). The trim removed 2 bases at V and 0 bases at J, leaving 4 bases unmatched. The CDR3 is made up of 15 amino acids. CDR3 sequence: CASSITGTDSYEQYF. CDR3 DNA: TGTGCCAGTAGTATAACCGGGACAGACTCCTACGAGCAGTACTTC. Together with reference TRBV19 and TRBJ2-7, the CDR3 gives the full variable domain: DGGITQSPKYLFRKEGQNVTLSCEQNLNHDAMYWYRQDPGQGLRLIYYSQIVNDFQKGDIAEGYSVSREKKESFPLTVTSAQKNPTAFYLCASSITGTDSYEQYFGPGTRLTVT.

The chain carries TRBV14 and TRBJ1-4, with a weak D call TRBD1 (6 bases). V was cut by 1 base and J by 7 bases, with 13 bases left in between. This CDR3 is 15 amino acids long. Germline CDR1 is SGHDN and CDR2 is FVKESK. The chain's CDR3 is CASSQVIGGAEKLFF. For the CDR3, the DNA is TGTGCCAGCAGCCAAGTAATTGGGGGGGCTGAAAAACTGTTTTTT.

The chain carries TRBV5-1 and TRBJ2-2; TRBD2 aligns across 8 bases. Germline V lookup: CDR1 SGHRS, CDR2 YFSETQ. The CDR3 extends over 16 amino acids. V shed 0 bases and J 7 bases; nucleotides not matched to a gene: 8. CDR3 region: CASSLELAGSGGELFF. CDR3 bases: TGCGCCAGCAGCTTGGAGCTAGCGGGCAGCGGCGGGGAGCTGTTTTTT.

CDR3 loop: CASSLVSGGVRNEQFF. Here the CDR3 DNA reads TGTGCCAGCAGTTTAGTTAGCGGGGGGGTCAGGAATGAGCAGTTCTTC. The chain is built from TRBV27 and TRBJ2-1, with 11 bases that match TRBD2. V shed 2 bases and J 7 bases; nucleotides not matched to a gene: 7. The germline V gene has CDR1 MNHEY and CDR2 SMNVEV (reference sequence). CDR3 size: 16 residues.

The rearrangement links TRBV6-5 to TRBJ2-2, with 7 bases identical to TRBD2. The trim removed 6 bases at V and 2 bases at J, leaving 6 bases unmatched. The CDR3 has 15 amino acids. Germline CDR1 reads MNHEY; CDR2 reads SVGAGI. The CDR3 region is CASRGGTTNTGELFF. For the CDR3, the DNA is TGTGCCAGCAGGGGGGGGACGACAAACACCGGGGAGCTGTTTTTT.

The V call is TRBV5-1, the J call TRBJ1-4, with a weak D call TRBD1 (5 bases). From germline, CDR1 is SGHRS and CDR2 YFSETQ. V lost 0 bases, J lost 8 bases, and 14 bases lay in between. The CDR3 runs to 15 residues. CDR3 region: CASSLGRALAEKLFF. For the CDR3, the DNA is TGCGCCAGCAGCTTGGGCAGGGCCCTTGCGGAAAAACTGTTTTTT. The full variable domain, its missing parts supplied by reference TRBV5-1 and TRBJ1-4, is KAGVTQTPRYLIKTRGQQVTLSCSPISGHRSVSWYQQTPGQGLQFLFEYFSETQRNKGNFPGRFSGRQFSNSRSEMNVSTLELGDSALYLCASSLGRALAEKLFFGSGTQLSVL.

The chain couples TRBV11-2 to TRBJ2-1; perhaps TRBD1 as D (5 bases). Trimming left V 0 bases short and J 12 bases short, with 12 bases between. CDR1 and CDR2 (germline): SGHAT, FQNNGV. The CDR3 contains 13 residues. The CDR3 protein is CASSLDPLGVQFF. CDR3 nucleotide sequence: TGTGCCAGCAGCTTAGACCCCCTAGGGGTGCAGTTCTTC.

In DNA form, the CDR3 reads TGTGCCAGCTCAGACAGGGCTACTAATGAAAAACTGTTTTTT. Translation gives CASSDRATNEKLFF. The chain recombines TRBV18 with TRBJ1-4; 7 bases align to TRBD1. This CDR3 comprises 14 residues. Germline V gene lookup returns CDR1 KGHSH and CDR2 LQKENI. Germline trimming cut 5 bases from V and 2 bases from J; bases unmatched to any gene: 2.

The chain employs TRBV9 and TRBJ2-2; D is possibly TRBD2 (6 bases). The germline V and J ends were trimmed by 4 bases and 1 base, with 11 bases remaining between them. The CDR3 length is 15 residues. Germline values: CDR1 SGDLS, CDR2 YYNGEE. The CDR3 here is CASSIREWNTGELFF. The CDR3 DNA follows: TGTGCCAGCAGCATCCGGGAGTGGAACACCGGGGAGCTGTTTTTT.

The chain combines TRBV27 with TRBJ2-3; TRBD1 might be the D (7 bases). Trimming left V 2 bases short and J 1 base short, with 13 bases between. This CDR3 has 16 amino acids. The germline V gene has CDR1 MNHEY and CDR2 SMNVEV (reference sequence). CDR3 loop: CASSLSQGGGTDTQYF. DNA for the CDR3: TGTGCCAGCAGTTTAAGCCAGGGGGGTGGCACAGATACGCAGTATTTT.

The chain combines TRBV12-3 or TRBV12-4 with TRBJ1-5, with D perhaps matching TRBD1 (6 bases). This CDR3 is built from 13 residues. V lost 10 bases and J lost 3, with 13 bases in between. The DNA of the CDR3 is TGTGCCATTGCGACAGGCCTCAATCAGCCCCAGCATTTT. As protein: CAIATGLNQPQHF.

J is TRBJ2-1 and V is TRBV6-5; TRBD1 aligns across 12 bases. The germline CDR1 and CDR2 sequences are MNHEY and SVGAGI. The CDR3 runs to 15 residues. V was pared by 6 bases and J by 4 bases, with 4 bases of the junction left unmatched. The CDR3 here is CASRAGQGAYNEQFF. In DNA, the CDR3 is TGTGCCAGCAGAGCGGGACAGGGGGCTTACAATGAGCAGTTCTTC.

The chain is built from TRBV19 and TRBJ2-5, with 9 bases that match TRBD1. This CDR3 is 15 amino acids long. Trimming at V came to 4 bases and at J to 3 bases, leaving 6 bases not matched to a gene. CDR1 and CDR2 from the germline V gene are LNHDA and SQIVND (reference sequence). The CDR3 region is CASSRGTGWEETQYF. The CDR3 DNA sequence: TGTGCCAGTAGTAGAGGGACAGGGTGGGAAGAGACCCAGTACTTC.

The V and J genes are TRBV11-2 and TRBJ1-1; D not resolved. In germline, CDR1 is SGHAT, CDR2 FQNNGV. The CDR3 contains 12 residues. V was cut by 2 bases and J by 8 bases, with 9 bases left in between. As DNA, the CDR3 is TGTGCCAGCAGCTTAACAGTCCCCGAAGCTTTCTTT. Encoded protein: CASSLTVPEAFF.

This clone is a singleton in its sample. The V gene is TRBV5-1, the J gene TRBJ1-2; 7 bases fit TRBD1. This CDR3 contains 15 residues. The germline CDR1 and CDR2 sequences are SGHRS and YFSETQ. J was trimmed by 5 bases and V by 0 bases; bases with no gene match: 7. The CDR3 DNA follows: TGCGCCAGCAGCTTGGGAGGTCAGGGGGAATATGGCTACACCTTC. Its protein is CASSLGGQGEYGYTF.

V usage is TRBV9 and J usage is TRBJ2-7, with 8 positions matching TRBD1. Germline lookup yields CDR1 SGDLS and CDR2 YYNGEE. The V gene end was trimmed by 2 bases and the J gene end by 1 base; junction bases not matched to a gene: 2. The CDR3 extends over 14 amino acids. CDR3: CASSVDRASYEQYF. DNA of the CDR3: TGTGCCAGCAGCGTGGACAGGGCTTCCTACGAGCAGTACTTC.

This clone has only a few counts. The DNA of the CDR3 is TGTGCCAGCAGATGGACAGGCCTAACCTACGAGCAGTACTTC. It is translated as CASRWTGLTYEQYF. V usage is TRBV2 and J usage is TRBJ2-7; 7 nucleotides line up with TRBD1. J lost 2 bases, V lost 6 bases, and 7 bases had no gene match. CDR1 is SNHLY and CDR2 is FYNNEI in the germline V gene. This CDR3 region has 14 residues.

The chain has TRBV27 and TRBJ1-4; 8 positions agree with TRBD1. From germline, CDR1 is MNHEY and CDR2 SMNVEV (reference sequence). CDR3 length: 13 amino acids. V was clipped by 5 bases and J by 7 bases; unmatched bases: 3. CDR3 region: CASSKTGVEKLFF. CDR3 DNA sequence: TGTGCCAGCAGTAAGACAGGGGTTGAAAAACTGTTTTTT.

This chain connects TRBV29-1 to TRBJ2-1; D is possibly TRBD2 (6 bases). Germline V gives CDR1 SQVTM, CDR2 ANQGSEA. The CDR3 length is 13 residues. Trimming took 6 bases from V and 2 from J, leaving 11 bases between them. The CDR3 nucleotides read TGCAGCGTCTTTAGCGGAACCTACAATGAGCAGTTCTTC. Translation: CSVFSGTYNEQFF.

The chain joins TRBV9 to TRBJ2-3; D is unresolved. V dropped 3 bases and J dropped 0 bases, with 8 bases sitting between them. The CDR3 spans 14 residues. Germline V gene sequence: CDR1 SGDLS, CDR2 YYNGEE. The CDR3 protein is CASSEYGSTDTQYF. The CDR3, as DNA: TGTGCCAGCAGCGAGTACGGGAGCACAGATACGCAGTATTTT.

This clone was observed a handful of times. This rearrangement joins TRBV19 to TRBJ2-2; possible D gene TRBD2, 5 bases. CDR1 and CDR2 (germline): LNHDA, SQIVND (reference sequence). Trimming took off 6 bases at V and 1 base at J, with 18 bases between the two ends. This CDR3 is 17 amino acids long. The CDR3 DNA follows: TGTGCCAGTAGAAAGAGCCTTAGCGCTAAGAACACCGGGGAGCTGTTTTTT. Translation gives CASRKSLSAKNTGELFF. The variable domain in full, with the rest retrieved from reference TRBV19 and TRBJ2-2, is DGGITQSPKYLFRKEGQNVTLSCEQNLNHDAMYWYRQDPGQGLRLIYYSQIVNDFQKGDIAEGYSVSREKKESFPLTVTSAQKNPTAFYLCASRKSLSAKNTGELFFGEGSRLTVL.